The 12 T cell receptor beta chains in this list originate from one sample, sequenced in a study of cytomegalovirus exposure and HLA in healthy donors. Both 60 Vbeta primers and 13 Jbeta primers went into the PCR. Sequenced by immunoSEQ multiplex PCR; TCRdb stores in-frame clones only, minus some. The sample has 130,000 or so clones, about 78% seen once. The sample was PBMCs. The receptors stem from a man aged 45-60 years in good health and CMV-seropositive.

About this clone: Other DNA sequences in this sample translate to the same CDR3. The CDR3 is CASSLGQGEGEAFF. The CDR3 bases are TGTGCCAGCAGTCTGGGACAGGGGGAAGGTGAAGCTTTCTTT. The rearrangement joins TRBV7-9 to TRBJ1-1; 11 bases map to TRBD1. The germline V gene has CDR1 SEHNR and CDR2 FQNEAQ (reference sequence). V gave up 6 bases and J gave up 7 bases; unmatched junction bases: 7. The CDR3 loop spans 14 amino acids.

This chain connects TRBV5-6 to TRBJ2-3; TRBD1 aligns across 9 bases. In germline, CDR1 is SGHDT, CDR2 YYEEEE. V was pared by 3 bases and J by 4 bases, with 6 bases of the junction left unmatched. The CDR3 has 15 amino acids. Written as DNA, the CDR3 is TGTGCCAGCAGCTCCGGGACAGGGTTTCCAGATACGCAGTATTTT. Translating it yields CASSSGTGFPDTQYF.

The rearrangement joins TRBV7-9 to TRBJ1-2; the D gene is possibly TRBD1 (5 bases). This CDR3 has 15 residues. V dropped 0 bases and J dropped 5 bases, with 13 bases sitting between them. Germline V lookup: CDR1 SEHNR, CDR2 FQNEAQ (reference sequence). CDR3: CASSLAEGWGYGYTF. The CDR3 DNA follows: TGTGCCAGCAGCTTAGCGGAGGGTTGGGGGTATGGCTACACCTTC. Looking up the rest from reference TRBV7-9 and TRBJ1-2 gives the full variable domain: DTGVSQNPRHKITKRGQNVTFRCDPISEHNRLYWYRQTLGQGPEFLTYFQNEAQLEKSRLLSDRFSAERPKGSFSTLEIQRTEQGDSAMYLCASSLAEGWGYGYTFGSGTRLTVV.

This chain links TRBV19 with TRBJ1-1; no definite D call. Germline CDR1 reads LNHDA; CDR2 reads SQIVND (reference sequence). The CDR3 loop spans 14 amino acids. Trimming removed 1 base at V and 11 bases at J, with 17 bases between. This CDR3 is CASSIGTGRDGAFF. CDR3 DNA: TGTGCCAGTAGTATAGGGACCGGCCGGGATGGGGCTTTCTTT.

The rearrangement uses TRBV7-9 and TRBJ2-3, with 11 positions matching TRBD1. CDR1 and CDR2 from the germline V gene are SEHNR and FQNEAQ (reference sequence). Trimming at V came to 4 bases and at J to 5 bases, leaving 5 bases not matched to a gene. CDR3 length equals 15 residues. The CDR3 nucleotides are TGTGCCAGCAGCTCCTGGACAGGGGGCAAAGATACGCAGTATTTT. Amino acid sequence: CASSSWTGGKDTQYF.

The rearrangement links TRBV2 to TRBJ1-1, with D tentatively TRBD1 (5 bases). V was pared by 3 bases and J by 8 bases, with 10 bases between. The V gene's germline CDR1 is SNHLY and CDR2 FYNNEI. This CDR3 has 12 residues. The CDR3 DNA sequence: TGTGCCAGCAGTGAGAAGACAGACGAAGCTTTCTTT. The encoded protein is CASSEKTDEAFF.

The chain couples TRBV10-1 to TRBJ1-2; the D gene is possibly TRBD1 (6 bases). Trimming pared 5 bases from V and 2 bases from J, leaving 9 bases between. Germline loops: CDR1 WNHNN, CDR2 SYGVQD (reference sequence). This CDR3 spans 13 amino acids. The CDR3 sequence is CASSKGQNYGYTF. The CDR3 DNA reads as TGCGCCAGCAGTAAAGGACAGAACTATGGCTACACCTTC.

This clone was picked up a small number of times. CDR3 amino acids: CASSKWPQRAGRESHEQFF. CDR3 sequence (DNA): TGTGCCAGCAGCAAATGGCCCCAGAGGGCGGGGCGGGAGTCCCATGAGCAGTTCTTC. The gene calls are TRBV21-1 and TRBJ2-1; the table calls TRBD2, which could not be checked here. TRBV21-1 is a pseudogene. The CDR3 is 19 amino acids.

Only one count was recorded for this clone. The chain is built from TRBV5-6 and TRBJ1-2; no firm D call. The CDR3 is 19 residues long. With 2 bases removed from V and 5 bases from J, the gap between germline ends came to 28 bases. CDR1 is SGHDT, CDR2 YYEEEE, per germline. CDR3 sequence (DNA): TGTGCCAGCAGCTTTGTCCGGGGAACAGCCCGCGAGGCCACTTATGGCTACACCTTC. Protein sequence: CASSFVRGTAREATYGYTF.

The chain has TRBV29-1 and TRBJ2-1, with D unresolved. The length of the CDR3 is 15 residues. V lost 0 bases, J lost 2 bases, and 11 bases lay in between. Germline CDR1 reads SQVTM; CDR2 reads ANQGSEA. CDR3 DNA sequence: TGCAGCGTTGAAGAGGCGGCCACCGCCTACAATGAGCAGTTCTTC. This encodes CSVEEAATAYNEQFF.

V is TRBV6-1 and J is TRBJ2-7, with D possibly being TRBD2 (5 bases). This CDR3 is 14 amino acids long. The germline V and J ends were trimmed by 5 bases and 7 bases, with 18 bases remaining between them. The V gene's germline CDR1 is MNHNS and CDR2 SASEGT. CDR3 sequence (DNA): TGTGCCAGCAGTATGGACGGGGAGACGGGGGAGCAGTACTTC. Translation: CASSMDGETGEQYF.

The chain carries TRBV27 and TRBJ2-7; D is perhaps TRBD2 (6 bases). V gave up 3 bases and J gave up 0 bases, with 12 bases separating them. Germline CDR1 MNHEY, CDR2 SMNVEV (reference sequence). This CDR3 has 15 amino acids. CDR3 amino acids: CASSFDASASYEQYF. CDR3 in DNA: TGTGCCAGCAGTTTCGATGCTAGCGCCTCCTACGAGCAGTACTTC.